Below, 27 T cell receptor beta chains from the same sample are listed, as sequenced in a study of OX40 agonist ivuxolimab in advanced cancers. Clones were sequenced by immunoSEQ multiplex PCR, and TCRdb holds only the in-frame ones, with some missing. The top ten clones hold over 9% of a sample with about 30,000 clones, just over 90% of them seen once. Material: CD4+ or CD8+ T cells sorted from blood, obtained in a trial of the OX40 agonist ivuxolimab. The source of these receptors is an adult with an advanced solid tumor such as melanoma, head and neck, liver or kidney cancer.

The chain has TRBV28 and TRBJ2-1; 9 bases line up with TRBD2. CDR3 length equals 20 residues. Trimming cost V 6 bases and J 0 bases; bases outside gene matches: 18. Germline CDR1 is MDHEN and CDR2 is SYDVKM. CDR3 nucleotide sequence: TGTGCCAGCAGCCGCCACTGGGCGGGAGGGCCGAGGAGCTCCTACAATGAGCAGTTCTTC. Translation: CASSRHWAGGPRSSYNEQFF.

In this sample, this clone is medium-sized. This chain links TRBV5-1 with TRBJ2-7; TRBD2 matches at 7 bases. With 4 bases clipped from V and 0 bases from J, the junction kept 4 bases outside the gene matches. The CDR3 has 14 residues. Germline V gene lookup returns CDR1 SGHRS and CDR2 YFSETQ. The CDR3 spells CASSRGDYSYEQYF. CDR3 sequence (DNA): TGCGCCAGCAGCCGAGGGGACTACTCCTACGAGCAGTACTTC. Full variable domain (outside the CDR3, taken from reference TRBV5-1 and TRBJ2-7): KAGVTQTPRYLIKTRGQQVTLSCSPISGHRSVSWYQQTPGQGLQFLFEYFSETQRNKGNFPGRFSGRQFSNSRSEMNVSTLELGDSALYLCASSRGDYSYEQYFGPGTRLTVT.

The chain couples TRBV19 to TRBJ2-1, with D possibly TRBD1 on 6 matching bases. Trimming stripped 2 bases from V and 10 bases from J, with 12 bases between. Per the germline V gene, CDR1 is LNHDA and CDR2 is SQIVND (reference sequence). The CDR3 is made up of 13 amino acids. CDR3 in DNA: TGTGCCAGTAGTATATTCGGACAGTCGGAGCAGTTCTTC. Protein: CASSIFGQSEQFF.

The V call is TRBV7-9, the J call TRBJ2-7, with D perhaps TRBD2 (5 bases). V lost 2 bases to trimming and J lost 1 base, with 9 bases between them. The CDR3 is made up of 14 amino acids. Looked up from germline, CDR1 is SEHNR and CDR2 is FQNEAQ (reference sequence). In nucleotides, the CDR3 is TGTGCCAGCAGCTTAACGGGAAGGTCCTACGAGCAGTACTTC. As protein: CASSLTGRSYEQYF. Drawing the rest from reference TRBV7-9 and TRBJ2-7, the complete variable domain is DTGVSQNPRHKITKRGQNVTFRCDPISEHNRLYWYRQTLGQGPEFLTYFQNEAQLEKSRLLSDRFSAERPKGSFSTLEIQRTEQGDSAMYLCASSLTGRSYEQYFGPGTRLTVT.

The chain recombines TRBV28 with TRBJ2-1; 7 bases agree with TRBD2. The CDR3 is 14 amino acids. In germline, CDR1 is MDHEN, CDR2 SYDVKM. Trimming took 8 bases from V and 4 from J; bases not matched to a gene: 8. This CDR3 is CASAIGGSYNEQFF. As DNA, the CDR3 is TGTGCCAGCGCTATTGGCGGGAGTTACAATGAGCAGTTCTTC.

The CDR3 sequence is CASSSNPGTSGGAYEQYF. DNA for the CDR3: TGTGCCAGCAGCTCGAACCCCGGGACTAGCGGGGGTGCCTACGAGCAGTACTTC. The chain is built from TRBV7-9 and TRBJ2-7, with 14 bases that match TRBD2. The CDR3 has 18 amino acids. CDR1 and CDR2 (germline): SEHNR, FQNEAQ (reference sequence). Unmatched junction bases numbered 10, after V lost 4 bases and J lost 2 bases. The variable domain in full, with the rest retrieved from reference TRBV7-9 and TRBJ2-7, is DTGVSQNPRHKITKRGQNVTFRCDPISEHNRLYWYRQTLGQGPEFLTYFQNEAQLEKSRLLSDRFSAERPKGSFSTLEIQRTEQGDSAMYLCASSSNPGTSGGAYEQYFGPGTRLTVT.

This chain joins TRBV4-1 and TRBJ1-1; weak D call: TRBD1 (5 bases). CDR3 length: 13 residues. Trimming stripped 4 bases from V and 0 bases from J, with 6 bases between. Germline V CDR1 and CDR2: MGHRA, YSYEKL. The CDR3 region has the DNA TGCGCCAGCAGCCGGGGGATGAACACTGAAGCTTTCTTT. Translating it yields CASSRGMNTEAFF.

This sequence joins TRBV9 and TRBJ2-7, with D maybe TRBD1 (6 bases). CDR1 SGDLS and CDR2 YYNGEE come from the germline V gene. V shed 4 bases and J shed 0 bases, with 11 bases lying between them. CDR3 size: 14 residues. The DNA for the CDR3 is TGTGCCAGCAGCCCAGGACAGAACTCCTACGAGCAGTACTTC. Its translation is CASSPGQNSYEQYF.

This chain joins TRBV27 and TRBJ2-7; D might be TRBD1 (6 bases). Between the trimmed V and J ends, which lost 3 bases and 3 bases, there was a span of 12 bases. The CDR3 is 14 amino acids. Germline CDR1 is MNHEY and CDR2 is SMNVEV (reference sequence). CDR3 coding DNA: TGTGCCAGCAGTTTGGGACAAATGATCTACGAGCAGTACTTC. It is translated as CASSLGQMIYEQYF.

This chain uses TRBV14 with TRBJ2-3, with D maybe TRBD1 (5 bases). The CDR3 spans 14 residues. V was shortened by 2 bases and J by 3 bases, with 9 bases between the two germline ends. Germline V gene data show CDR1 as SGHDN and CDR2 as FVKESK. CDR3 nucleotides: TGTGCCAGCAGCCAACCGTACAGGACAGATACGCAGTATTTT. This codes for CASSQPYRTDTQYF.

The chain uses TRBV5-1 and TRBJ2-7; TRBD1 agrees at 7 bases. The germline V gene has CDR1 SGHRS and CDR2 YFSETQ. The CDR3 loop spans 14 amino acids. After removal of 4 bases from V and 1 base from J, the junction contained 5 bases not matched to a gene. This CDR3 reads CASSPRQGSYEQYF. CDR3 DNA sequence: TGCGCCAGCAGCCCGAGACAGGGATCCTACGAGCAGTACTTC.

The genes are TRBV11-2 and TRBJ2-7, with 11 nucleotides matching TRBD2. This CDR3 comprises 18 residues. Germline V gene data show CDR1 as SGHAT and CDR2 as FQNNGV. V was pared by 4 bases and J by 3 bases, with 14 bases of the junction left unmatched. The CDR3 bases are TGTGCCAGCAGCTCCATCCGGTCTAGCGGGGGGAAAGGCTACGAGCAGTACTTC. The encoded protein is CASSSIRSSGGKGYEQYF.

V gene TRBV9 combines with J gene TRBJ2-7, with TRBD2 matching 14 bases. Germline V gene data show CDR1 as SGDLS and CDR2 as YYNGEE. The CDR3 covers 15 residues. Trimming cost V 2 bases and J 6 bases; bases outside gene matches: 4. CDR3 nucleotides: TGTGCCAGCAGCGTGACCGGGACTAGCGGGAGCGAGCAGTACTTC. Protein sequence: CASSVTGTSGSEQYF.

The V gene is TRBV7-2, the J gene TRBJ1-5; D uncertain. The V end was cut by 3 bases, the J end by 0 bases, with 9 bases between. The CDR3 runs 15 residues. The germline V gene has CDR1 SGHTA and CDR2 FQGNSA. DNA for the CDR3: TGTGCCAGCAGCTTTACAGTATATAGCAATCAGCCCCAGCATTTT. It is translated as CASSFTVYSNQPQHF.

This clone is termed medium-sized. V usage is TRBV7-9 and J usage is TRBJ1-2; D unclear. Trimming shortened V by 2 bases and J by 5 bases, and 21 bases separated the two germline ends. The CDR3 covers 17 residues. Germline V CDR1 and CDR2: SEHNR, FQNEAQ (reference sequence). The CDR3: CASSLFPWTQEQYGYTF. The CDR3 coding sequence is TGTGCCAGCAGCTTATTCCCCTGGACGCAGGAACAGTATGGCTACACCTTC.

The rearrangement joins TRBV19 to TRBJ2-1; 14 positions agree with TRBD2. J gave up 0 bases and V 6 bases, and 7 bases lay outside the gene matches. This CDR3 region has 18 residues. The germline V gene encodes CDR1 LNHDA and CDR2 SQIVND (reference sequence). The CDR3 here is CASSVGLAGVLSYNEQFF. The CDR3 DNA is TGTGCCAGTAGCGTGGGACTAGCGGGAGTACTCTCCTACAATGAGCAGTTCTTC.

The chain joins TRBV28 to TRBJ1-2, with 7 bases matching TRBD1. Germline assignment: CDR1 MDHEN and CDR2 SYDVKM. Trimming removed 5 bases from V and 6 bases from J; junction bases left unmatched: 12. This CDR3 contains 15 residues. In DNA form, the CDR3 reads TGTGCCAGCAGTGACAGGGTCATCGGCTGGGATGGCTACACCTTC. Translated, it gives CASSDRVIGWDGYTF.

This chain connects TRBV27 to TRBJ2-5, with a possible D match to TRBD1 (5 bases). The J call may be mistaken, given a closer DNA end match to TRBJ2-7. From germline, CDR1 is MNHEY and CDR2 SMNVEV (reference sequence). The CDR3 consists of 14 residues. CDR3 region: CASSLVSGLFEQYF. CDR3 coding DNA: TGTGCCAGCAGTTTGGTCTCAGGGCTTTTCGAGCAGTACTTC.

The V gene is TRBV4-1, the J gene TRBJ1-2; D remains unclear. CDR3 length: 13 amino acids. CDR1 is MGHRA, CDR2 YSYEKL, per germline. Trimming shortened V by 4 bases and J by 4 bases, and 10 bases separated the two germline ends. DNA of the CDR3: TGCGCCAGCAGCCTCACACCAGCCTATGGCTACACCTTC. Its translation: CASSLTPAYGYTF.

This chain uses TRBV5-4 with TRBJ2-3, with TRBD1 identical over 7 bases. This CDR3 has 15 amino acids. V was clipped by 4 bases and J by 6 bases; unmatched bases: 11. Germline lookup yields CDR1 SGHNT and CDR2 YYREEE (reference sequence). The CDR3 here is CASSPDRAPGDTQYF. CDR3 in DNA: TGTGCCAGCAGCCCCGACAGGGCCCCTGGGGATACGCAGTATTTT. Full variable domain (missing parts from reference TRBV5-4 and TRBJ2-3): ETGVTQSPTHLIKTRGQQVTLRCSSQSGHNTVSWYQQALGQGPQFIFQYYREEENGRGNFPPRFSGLQFPNYSSELNVNALELDDSALYLCASSPDRAPGDTQYFGPGTRLTVL.

V gene TRBV19 combines with J gene TRBJ1-1, with no clear D. Germline V gene lookup returns CDR1 LNHDA and CDR2 SQIVND (reference sequence). This CDR3 region has 13 residues. The V end lost 1 base, the J end lost 4 bases, and 7 bases lay between the germline ends. CDR3 protein: CASSIGRSTEAFF. CDR3 sequence (DNA): TGTGCCAGTAGTATAGGAAGATCCACTGAAGCTTTCTTT.

V gene TRBV28 combines with J gene TRBJ2-7; D is ambiguous. The germline V gene has CDR1 MDHEN and CDR2 SYDVKM. The CDR3 covers 13 residues. V lost 3 bases and J lost 2, with 8 bases in between. In nucleotides, the CDR3 is TGTGCCAGCAGTTTCGTGGGAACCTACGAGCAGTACTTC. Translated, it gives CASSFVGTYEQYF.

The V gene is TRBV9, the J gene TRBJ2-2; no firm D call. V gave up 0 bases and J gave up 4 bases, with 13 bases separating them. Germline V gene lookup returns CDR1 SGDLS and CDR2 YYNGEE. This CDR3 comprises 16 residues. CDR3 in amino acids: CASSVGRMAITGELFF. DNA of the CDR3: TGTGCCAGCAGCGTAGGTAGGATGGCCATCACCGGGGAGCTGTTTTTT.

This clone was recorded only once. The rearrangement uses TRBV7-9 and TRBJ2-1; 13 bases line up with TRBD2. V was pared by 1 base and J by 7 bases, with 7 bases of the junction left unmatched. CDR3 size: 17 residues. Germline CDR1 reads SEHNR; CDR2 reads FQNEAQ (reference sequence). The chain's CDR3 is CASSLEGLAGLRNEQFF. As DNA, the CDR3 is TGTGCCAGCAGCTTAGAGGGACTAGCGGGGCTTAGGAATGAGCAGTTCTTC. The complete variable domain, with remaining parts taken from reference TRBV7-9 and TRBJ2-1, reads DTGVSQNPRHKITKRGQNVTFRCDPISEHNRLYWYRQTLGQGPEFLTYFQNEAQLEKSRLLSDRFSAERPKGSFSTLEIQRTEQGDSAMYLCASSLEGLAGLRNEQFFGPGTRLTVL.

The chain joins TRBV19 to TRBJ2-3, with 9 bases aligning to TRBD2. Trimming cost V 2 bases and J 4 bases; bases outside gene matches: 7. CDR1 is LNHDA, CDR2 SQIVND, per germline (reference sequence). The CDR3 consists of 16 residues. The CDR3 loop is CASSISAGGQADTQYF. DNA of the CDR3: TGTGCCAGTAGTATATCTGCGGGGGGGCAGGCAGATACGCAGTATTTT.

The V and J genes are TRBV5-5 and TRBJ2-3; the D call may be TRBD1 or TRBD2 (5 bases each). CDR3 length equals 15 residues. Germline loops: CDR1 SGHKS, CDR2 YYEKEE (reference sequence). V lost 2 bases to trimming and J lost 5 bases, with 15 bases between them. This CDR3 reads CASSLQEVEVDTQYF. The CDR3 DNA follows: TGTGCCAGCAGCTTACAGGAGGTCGAAGTAGATACGCAGTATTTT.

The chain combines TRBV10-3 with TRBJ1-5, with D possibly TRBD1 on 6 matching bases. V was clipped by 3 bases and J by 2 bases, with 11 bases between them. This CDR3 is 15 amino acids long. CDR1 and CDR2 (germline): ENHRY, SYGVKD. The CDR3 reads CAISEGQNGNQPQHF. As DNA, the CDR3 is TGTGCCATCAGTGAAGGACAGAACGGCAATCAGCCCCAGCATTTT.